The table lists the clone carrying this T cell receptor beta chain with a few counts. Its specificity is not known. The source of the sample is a study of identical twins. The study's findings and limits: Whereas memory repertoires showed no such difference, abundant cord blood beta clonotypes carried fewer insertions.

There were only healthy Caucasians among the donors. Template switching created a universal primer site, and the cDNA included unique molecular identifiers. TCRdb re-analysed the 5' RACE reads in MiXCR, keeping a single row per CDR3 protein. The sample lists around 550,000 distinct CDR3 sequences; nearly 15% were seen once. Germline loops: CDR1 LGHDT, CDR2 YNNKEL (reference sequence). CDR3 length equals 14 residues. V gave up 1 base and J gave up 8 bases, with 12 bases separating them. The data also belong to a second study, concerning yellow fever vaccine responses in identical twins.

Sequenced: CD4+ T cells sorted from blood. The sequence came from a woman aged 18-35 years in good health. The V gene is TRBV3-1, the J gene TRBJ2-1; D may be TRBD2 (6 bases). The CDR3 nucleotides read TGTGCCAGCAGCCAAGGCCCACTAGCCTATGAGCAGTTCTTC. Its protein product is CASSQGPLAYEQFF.